This paragraph reports one T cell receptor (beta chain). Its binding antigen is unknown. No much larger clone exists at a distance of one base, and base qualities are not known. This specimen belongs to a study of cytomegalovirus exposure and HLA in healthy donors (dated by TCRdb to 2016 to 2017). Regarding the complete study: In an earlier analysis of some 550 of the donors, 250 to 350 Gb of sequence data and 100 million or so unique TCR beta sequences from roughly 180 million T cells were reported. An early release that covered fewer than 750 HLA-typed donors contained approximately 320 gigabases of sequencing data and 65 million to 100 million unique TCR sequences. Of the 300 to 450 genotyped donors, approximately 82% fell in the genetic ancestry cluster associated with self-reported Caucasian donors. The study was designed to test whether signatures of past pathogen exposure could be identified by cataloging public T cell receptors. The study used immunosequencing to profile the T cell repertoires of several hundred subjects and linked those repertoires to cytomegalovirus serostatus. Besides the first cohort of 500 to 700 subjects, a separate validation cohort made up of roughly 130 different subjects was used. High-throughput TCR immunosequencing, statistical association of individual TCRs with disease status, and machine learning were combined to predict cytomegalovirus infection status. A later analysis re-examined previously published TCR beta repertoires from several hundred donors and added high-resolution HLA genotyping to investigate patterns of TCR occurrence. In the later analysis, no new phenotypic data were used to find candidate immune exposures; instead, reliance was placed on TCR beta sequences and their occurrence across donors. An earlier analysis of several hundred of the donors applied high-throughput TCR beta sequencing to assess whether each TCR beta V gene segment acted as functional or pseudogenic. Donor age, sex, ethnicity and CMV serostatus were compiled alongside the repertoire data. A later genetic analysis used genome-wide SNP genotypes for about three fifths of the 666 donors, treating that subset as a discovery cohort. All discovery cohort repertoires had been generated on a single sequencing platform. Class I and class II HLA loci were covered by the typing at four-digit resolution. Typing coverage differed by locus: A, B, C, DRB1 and DQB1 were typed in roughly 629-630 donors, DQA1 in about 560, DPA1 in 606, and DPB1 in 400 to 480. Several DR-DQ haplotypes were treated as single units for association and clustering because of strong linkage in the cohort. On average, approximately 250,000 unique TCR beta nucleotide sequences were sequenced per donor among 398 genotyped donors of the cohort, with roughly a sixth of those sequences being non-productive.

Study-level results and caveats: Several of the top co-occurrence clusters appeared to be linked to parvovirus B19, influenza, CMV and Epstein-Barr virus, according to a later analysis. In a later analysis, 16,951 TCR beta sequences were associated with specific HLA alleles at a false discovery rate of 0.05. A cluster of highly shared sequence variants was judged likely to be a technical artifact of the sequencing pipeline. The cohort was sequenced for TCR beta chains only, and without alpha or paired-chain data the features that could be detected were limited. The authors suggested that the approach could potentially be extended to other disease states and immunological phenotypes. A later genetic analysis associated a missense DCLRE1C variant with V-gene and J-gene trimming of TCR beta chains, and an independent cohort replicated the association. Linkage disequilibrium might explain the correlated functional status among segregating V segments, but an unknown experimental factor could not be ruled out. A further reported finding was that TCR beta sequences accurately predicted the HLA-A and HLA-B alleles for most subjects in the first cohort. The only immune exposure information available for the cohort was CMV serostatus. Strong co-occurrence of HLA alleles, especially DR and DQ, made assigning TCR associations to individual alleles difficult. Most TCR sequences were seen in very few donors, while some public TCRs were found in many individuals. Roughly uniform sequencing depth across donors was assumed in presence/absence analyses, although this assumption may not hold. Three of the identified cytomegalovirus-associated TCR beta chains were confirmed in vitro to be specific for cytomegalovirus antigens. A later analysis found that most CMV-associated TCR beta chains appeared HLA-restricted, with HLA associations seemingly driven largely by CMV exposure. Some IMGT-functional V segments, including TRBV6-2 and TRBV6-3, could not be distinguished by the 87-base-pair reads and were therefore excluded. In an earlier analysis of approximately 590 of the donors, most TCR beta V segments appeared in productive rearrangements about 87% or about 30% of the time, broadly matching IMGT annotations. In a later genetic analysis, fewer N-insertions in productive TCRs were reported among donors in an Asian-associated ancestry cluster than the approximately 670-donor mean. In the study, roughly 160 TCR beta chains were listed as associated with cytomegalovirus. Because HLA typing was missing for some donors at each locus, association tests included only the typed subset. In both the original and validation cohorts, the classifier was reported to diagnose cytomegalovirus status with high specificity and sensitivity. In a later analysis, HLA-associated TCR beta chains showed more clonal expansion and lower generation probabilities than non-associated chains that were equally common. Because counts were too low, seventeen rarely observed V segments, including chromosome 9 orphons, were left out of the earlier analysis of about 620 of the donors. A later analysis found that TCR association rates varied across HLA loci, with DRB1 alleles showing the most associated TCRs and HLA-C alleles the fewest.

The method behind the library was the immunoSEQ multiplex PCR assay. The multiplex PCR relied on a mix of 60 forward primers for TCR Vbeta segments and 13 reverse primers for TCR Jbeta segments. The CDR3 region of rearranged TCR beta genes was amplified from genomic DNA by a multiplex PCR assay. On the Illumina HiSeq System, the amplified TCR beta libraries were sequenced as 87-base-pair reads. The source study handled its data this way. Across the 640 or so repertoires, a later analysis counted 78 million or so unique TCR beta chains, roughly 11 million of which were shared by at least two donors. Raw reads were error-corrected and collapsed into unique sequences with a nearest-neighbor algorithm that merged closely related sequences to remove PCR and sequencing errors. To assign V, D and J gene segments, CDR3 sequences were aligned to IMGT reference sequences. For a sequence to be retained, at least a six-nucleotide match to both a V gene segment and a J gene segment was required. Rearrangements were called productive when the CDR3 lacked stop codons and stayed in frame with V and J; all others were non-productive. Following IMGT convention, CDR3 was defined as the stretch from the second conserved V-encoded cysteine to the conserved J-encoded phenylalanine. In an earlier analysis of approximately 590 of the donors, sequences lacking an unambiguous match to a single V gene segment were excluded. In an earlier analysis of more than 500 of the donors, a V segment was called functional when productive rearrangements were above 56.7%, and segregating when the standard deviation between donors exceeded 5%. A statistical classification framework was built to diagnose cytomegalovirus status from the catalog of TCR beta chain sequences. A later analysis assigned V and J genes by comparing TCR nucleotide sequences with IMGT/GENE-DB human TR gene sequences. Using the TCRdist pipeline, a later analysis assigned CDR3 sequences along with most-parsimonious VDJ recombination scenarios. In a later analysis, each TCR beta chain was defined by its CDR3 amino acid sequence together with its V-gene family, and reads without a unique V-gene family were excluded. A later analysis removed several hundred highly shared, low-generation-probability nucleotide sequences to deal with suspected cross-contamination and a sequencing artifact. A later analysis calculated a clonal expansion index for each public chain from normalized within-repertoire ranks of inferred template counts. In a later analysis, generation probabilities were computed with a VDJ recombination model fitted to out-of-frame rearrangements, and the resulting probabilities were checked against IGoR. Hypergeometric tests were used in a later analysis to score TCR-TCR, TCR-HLA and TCR-CMV co-occurrence, with a repertoire-size bias correction applied to the TCR pairs. False discovery rates were estimated in a later analysis by permuting HLA or CMV assignments 20 times. In a later analysis, co-occurring TCRs were grouped using DBSCAN, with TCRdist sequence similarity added in when clustering inside HLA-allele-positive subsets. Repertoires with fewer than 30,000 or more than 120,000 public chains were left out of co-occurrence clustering, as were a handful of repertoires with anomalous nucleotide sharing. Entries here come from immuneACCESS through TCRdb and include only in-frame sequences with V and J called. Some clones fail to appear in such tables; in the studies checked, an unresolved V gene covers under half of the shortfall, and the cause of the remainder is unknown. From that table come the V and J calls and clone size; the DNA was used to work out D and trimming. In all, the sample holds over 100,000 clones, and about four fifths of those were seen once. Clones ranked in the top ten supply 1.1% of the sample.

In total, roughly 710 healthy bone marrow donors made up the cohort. At the time of sampling, every cohort member was nominally healthy, though immune exposures that went unrecorded were likely present. The donor was CMV seronegative and was included in the group of 352 seronegative cohort members. A peripheral blood sample was collected from each donor, and TCR beta sequencing was performed on peripheral blood mononuclear cells. Genomic DNA was extracted from the blood cell samples with the Qiagen DNeasy Blood Extraction Kit. V lost 7 bases and J lost 2 bases; the stretch between them is 11 bases long. CDR1 and CDR2, looked up from the germline V gene (reference sequence), are MNHNY and SVGAGI. The CDR3, cysteine through phenylalanine, is 13 amino acids long. Only the CDR3 DNA is retained, 39 bases long and in frame from the first base.

Rearrangement joined TRBV6-6 to TRBJ1-1, and possibly TRBD1, on 5 matching bases. The TCR originated in a male donor in good health and CMV-seronegative. Sequencing used PBMCs. The DNA sequence is TGTGCCAGCACCAGACAGCGAAACACTGAAGCTTTCTTT. The translation is CASTRQRNTEAFF.